Listed here are 21 T cell receptor beta chains from one sample, sequenced in a study of blood T cell repertoires in COVID-19. The assay was immunoSEQ multiplex PCR, and TCRdb's table has in-frame clones only and misses some. The sample contains tens of thousands of clones, about 89% of which appear only once. Input material: peripheral blood. The source of these receptors is a human donor in a cohort sampled during active COVID-19.

The J gene is TRBJ2-5, the V gene TRBV18; D unresolved. The CDR3 consists of 14 residues. Germline CDR1 reads KGHSH; CDR2 reads LQKENI. The ends were cut back, 0 bases at V and 5 bases at J, with 10 bases in the middle. For the CDR3, the DNA is TGTGCCAGCTCACCACCCGGGTCCGGGGAGACCCAGTACTTC. Translated: CASSPPGSGETQYF. The variable domain in full, with the rest retrieved from reference TRBV18 and TRBJ2-5, is NAGVMQNPRHLVRRRGQEARLRCSPMKGHSHVYWYRQLPEEGLKFMVYLQKENIIDESGMPKERFSAEFPKEGPSILRIQQVVRGDSAAYFCASSPPGSGETQYFGPGTRLLVL.

The CDR3 reads CASSLAGGQETQYF. CDR3 bases: TGCGCCAGCAGCTTGGCGGGGGGCCAAGAGACCCAGTACTTC. This sequence joins TRBV5-1 and TRBJ2-5, with 7 bases matching TRBD2. The V and J ends lost 0 bases and 1 base, in that order; junction bases with no gene match: 0. CDR3 length: 14 residues. Germline CDR1 and CDR2: SGHRS and YFSETQ.

The chain couples TRBV27 to TRBJ1-2; D is possibly TRBD1 (6 bases). V lost 6 bases, J lost 3 bases, and 11 bases lay in between. The germline gives CDR1 MNHEY, CDR2 SMNVEV (reference sequence). This CDR3 region has 13 residues. CDR3 DNA sequence: TGTGCCAGCAGAGGGACATCTGACTATGGCTACACCTTC. Translating gives CASRGTSDYGYTF.

A single count supports this clone. The V call is TRBV7-9, the J call TRBJ2-5, with D unresolved. The CDR3 is made up of 12 amino acids. CDR1 SEHNR and CDR2 FQNEAQ come from the germline V gene (reference sequence). The V and J ends lost 5 bases and 5 bases respectively, with 9 bases between them. CDR3: CASSPSRETQYF. CDR3 bases: TGTGCCAGCAGCCCCTCGCGGGAGACCCAGTACTTC.

The chain carries TRBV4-1 and TRBJ1-1, with TRBD1 matching over 7 bases. Trimming removed 1 base from V and 2 bases from J; junction bases left unmatched: 7. This CDR3 is 16 amino acids long. The germline V gene encodes CDR1 MGHRA and CDR2 YSYEKL. The CDR3 DNA is TGCGCCAGCAGCCAAGTAGGGGGCCCTCGTAACACTGAAGCTTTCTTT. Translated, it gives CASSQVGGPRNTEAFF.

The rearrangement joins TRBV19 to TRBJ2-7, with 7 positions matching TRBD1. CDR3 length: 14 residues. The V and J ends lost 4 bases and 2 bases, in that order; junction bases with no gene match: 5. Germline loops: CDR1 LNHDA, CDR2 SQIVND (reference sequence). CDR3 residues: CASSTGTETYEQYF. CDR3 coding DNA: TGTGCCAGTAGTACCGGGACAGAAACCTACGAGCAGTACTTC.

The gene calls are TRBV6-1 and TRBJ2-7; 7 positions match TRBD2. The ends lost 3 bases at V and 1 base at J; junction bases unmatched: 9. The CDR3 sequence is 16 residues long. Germline V gene sequence: CDR1 MNHNS, CDR2 SASEGT. DNA for the CDR3: TGTGCCAGCAGTGACCTCGTTGGCGGGAGATCCTACGAGCAGTACTTC. Amino acids: CASSDLVGGRSYEQYF.

CDR3 DNA: TGTGCCAGCAGCCCGGGCCGCGGAGGCGAGCAGTACTTC. Its translation is CASSPGRGGEQYF. The V and J genes are TRBV3-1 (or the pseudogene TRBV3-2) and TRBJ2-7; D is possibly TRBD2 (5 bases). The CDR3 runs to 13 residues. V was pared by 4 bases and J by 6 bases, with 13 bases between. Germline V CDR1 and CDR2: LGHDT, YNNKEL (reference sequence).

V usage is TRBV5-5 and J usage is TRBJ2-7; 7 bases fit TRBD1. CDR3 length: 19 residues. The V gene's germline CDR1 is SGHKS and CDR2 YYEKEE (reference sequence). Trimming cost V 2 bases and J 2 bases; bases outside gene matches: 19. The CDR3 region is CASSLVSWTGIISTYEQYF. CDR3 nucleotide sequence: TGTGCCAGCAGCTTAGTTTCGTGGACAGGTATTATTAGCACCTACGAGCAGTACTTC.

The rearrangement joins TRBV4-3 to TRBJ2-1; the match to TRBD2 covers 8 bases. V was pared by 1 base and J by 6 bases, with 8 bases of the junction left unmatched. CDR1 is LGHNA, CDR2 YSLEER, per germline. There are 16 residues in the CDR3. Here the CDR3 reads CASSQGISGIFNEQFF. The CDR3, as DNA: TGCGCCAGCAGCCAAGGAATTAGCGGGATATTCAATGAGCAGTTCTTC.

The CDR3 loop is CASSQSYRGLGNTIYF. The CDR3 nucleotides are TGCGCCAGCAGCCAATCCTACAGGGGGCTCGGAAACACCATATATTTT. The rearrangement links TRBV4-3 to TRBJ1-3; TRBD1 aligns across 9 bases. The CDR3 is 16 residues long. Unmatched junction bases numbered 6, after V lost 2 bases and J lost 4 bases. CDR1 and CDR2 from the germline V gene are LGHNA and YSLEER.

The genes are TRBV2 and TRBJ2-1; 9 bases are shared with TRBD2. The junction had 14 bases not matched to a gene; V was cut back by 8 bases and J by 6 bases. CDR3 length: 16 amino acids. Germline V lookup: CDR1 SNHLY, CDR2 FYNNEI. The CDR3 is CASLPRRLAGLNEQFF. The CDR3 DNA reads as TGTGCCAGCCTACCTCGGCGTCTAGCGGGACTCAATGAGCAGTTCTTC.

V is TRBV6-6 and J is TRBJ2-1, with D perhaps matching TRBD2 (5 bases). Between the trimmed V and J ends, which lost 2 bases and 6 bases, there was a span of 5 bases. The CDR3 totals 12 residues. Germline CDR1 reads MNHNY; CDR2 reads SVGAGI (reference sequence). The DNA of the CDR3 is TGTGCCAGCAGTTACCGGGGCAATGAGCAGTTCTTC. Translation: CASSYRGNEQFF.

This clone was detected only a few times. The rearrangement uses TRBV6-5 and TRBJ2-7; a possible D gene is TRBD1 (5 bases). V was pared by 6 bases and J by 4 bases, with 19 bases between. Germline V gene lookup returns CDR1 MNHEY and CDR2 SVGAGI. This CDR3 comprises 15 residues. This CDR3 is CASSHGQGSSYEQYF. The DNA of the CDR3 is TGTGCCAGCAGCCACGGACAAGGGTCGTCATACGAGCAGTACTTC.

V is TRBV27 and J is TRBJ2-4; possibly TRBD1 for D (6 bases). V lost 0 bases, J lost 4 bases, and 16 bases lay in between. CDR1 MNHEY and CDR2 SMNVEV come from the germline V gene (reference sequence). This CDR3 contains 17 residues. As DNA, the CDR3 is TGTGCCAGCAGTTTATCCCCGGACAGACCCGGGAAAAACATTCAGTACTTC. Its protein is CASSLSPDRPGKNIQYF.

In this sample, this clone turned up once. CDR3: CASSEFLTSGSQETQYF. CDR3 nucleotide sequence: TGTGCCAGCAGTGAATTTCTGACTAGCGGGAGCCAAGAGACCCAGTACTTC. The V call is TRBV6-1, the J call TRBJ2-5, with 12 bases that match TRBD2. Germline trimming cut 2 bases from V and 1 base from J; bases unmatched to any gene: 5. Germline CDR1 and CDR2: MNHNS and SASEGT. The CDR3 loop spans 17 amino acids.

The chain is built from TRBV6-6 and TRBJ2-2, with D perhaps matching TRBD1 (6 bases). Germline values: CDR1 MNHNY, CDR2 SVGAGI (reference sequence). Trimming took off 11 bases at V and 0 bases at J, with 10 bases between the two ends. The CDR3 loop spans 13 amino acids. The CDR3 loop is CASRGSNTGELFF. CDR3 bases: TGTGCCTCCAGGGGTTCGAACACCGGGGAGCTGTTTTTT.

In its sample, this clone was seen a few times. The chain links TRBV6-5 to TRBJ1-1; 10 nucleotides agree with TRBD1. The CDR3 totals 14 residues. CDR1 and CDR2 from the germline V gene are MNHEY and SVGAGI. Germline trimming cut 4 bases from V and 1 base from J; bases unmatched to any gene: 0. This CDR3 reads CASSWDRGNTEAFF. CDR3 nucleotide sequence: TGTGCCAGCAGTTGGGACAGGGGGAACACTGAAGCTTTCTTT.

The count of this clone is one. The chain couples TRBV7-9 to TRBJ2-1; the match to TRBD1 covers 12 bases. With 3 bases clipped from V and 8 bases from J, the junction kept 14 bases outside the gene matches. The germline V gene encodes CDR1 SEHNR and CDR2 FQNEAQ (reference sequence). This CDR3 has 18 amino acids. DNA for the CDR3: TGTGCCAGCAGCTTCAACATTATACCGGGACAGGGGGCCGATGAGCAGTTCTTC. It is translated as CASSFNIIPGQGADEQFF.

This sequence joins TRBV3-1 (or the pseudogene TRBV3-2) and TRBJ2-5, with 8 nucleotides matching TRBD2. The ends lost 1 base at V and 9 bases at J; junction bases unmatched: 10. This CDR3 has 15 residues. CDR1 is LGHDT, CDR2 YNNKEL, per germline (reference sequence). The CDR3 DNA is TGTGCCAGCAGCCAAGTTCCGAGGCCGGGGGGGTCCCAGTACTTC. Protein: CASSQVPRPGGSQYF.

V is TRBV2 and J is TRBJ2-7; TRBD2 agrees at 9 bases. V shed 4 bases, J shed 7 bases, and the junction held 11 bases outside the gene matches. There are 15 residues in the CDR3. Germline V gene sequence: CDR1 SNHLY, CDR2 FYNNEI. CDR3 nucleotides: TGTGCCAGCAGTGGGCCGACTAGCGGTAGAGGGGAGCAGTACTTC. Translated: CASSGPTSGRGEQYF.